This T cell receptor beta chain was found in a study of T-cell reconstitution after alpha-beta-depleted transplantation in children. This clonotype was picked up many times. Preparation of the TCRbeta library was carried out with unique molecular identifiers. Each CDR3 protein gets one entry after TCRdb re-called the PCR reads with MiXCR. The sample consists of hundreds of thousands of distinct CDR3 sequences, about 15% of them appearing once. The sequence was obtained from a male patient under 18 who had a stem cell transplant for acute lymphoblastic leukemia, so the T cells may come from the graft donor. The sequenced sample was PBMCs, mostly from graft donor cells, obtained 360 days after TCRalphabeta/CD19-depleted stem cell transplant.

Written as DNA, the CDR3 is TGCAGCGTTGTAGTTTACAATGAGCAGTTCTTC. Its translation is CSVVVYNEQFF. This sequence joins TRBV29-1 and TRBJ2-1; D not certain. V lost 4 bases and J 4 bases, leaving 5 bases between the germline ends. Germline CDR1 SQVTM, CDR2 ANQGSEA. This CDR3 region has 11 residues.